The T cell receptor delta chain described here comes from a study of gamma-delta T cells after stem cell transplantation. This clone was detected only a few times. A read error is the likely source, as a far larger clone sits one nucleotide away. The sample holds other DNA sequences that translate to the same CDR3. TCRdb redid the clone calls on the RT-PCR reads with CATT. Of 2,000 or so delta-chain clones listed, 11% to 15% are singletons. Germline CDR1 reads GEAIGNYY; CDR2 reads EKD. CDR3 size: 16 residues. This sequence was found in a human donor. It is not recorded whose cells these are; they may come from a transplant donor. The chain has TRDV2 and TRDJ1; 9 bases line up with TRDD3. Sequencing input: gamma-delta T cells. The chain's CDR3 is CACDTLGDPKIDKLIF. The CDR3 DNA sequence: TGTGCCTGTGACACGCTGGGGGATCCCAAGATCGATAAACTTATCTTT.